These T cell receptor beta chains were read from a single sample in a study of shared clonotypes between healthy human individuals. Assay: immunoSEQ multiplex PCR; the TCRdb copy retains only in-frame clones and omits some. The sample has about 2,500,000 clones, approximately 90% seen once. The sequencing input was naive CD4+ T cells sorted from blood. These receptors originate from a young man in good health. Each CDR3 is given with its conserved first and last residue. A D gene is named only where the DNA matches it firmly. Clone size is stated in some rows and not others, as once, few, many or a class when expanded.

TRBJ1-6	TRBD1	few	TRBV30	CAWLGQGNSPLHF	TGTGCCTGGCTGGGACAGGGAAATTCACCCCTCCACTTT
TRBJ2-7	.	.	TRBV27	CATSRGHEQYF	TGTGCCACCTCCCGGGGGCACGAGCAGTACTTC
TRBJ1-2	.	.	TRBV12-5	CASGLVLGENYGYTF	TGTGCTAGTGGTTTGGTACTGGGGGAGAACTATGGCTACACCTTC
TRBJ1-4	.	.	TRBV18	CASSSNPLGAANEKLFF	TGTGCCAGCTCTTCCAATCCCCTGGGGGCCGCTAATGAAAAACTGTTTTTT
TRBJ2-3	TRBD2	.	TRBV4-1	CASSTLAGRADTQYF	TGCGCCAGCAGCACCTTAGCGGGAAGGGCAGATACGCAGTATTTT
TRBJ1-2	.	few	TRBV20-1	CSAGSYYGYTF	TGCAGTGCCGGGTCCTACTATGGCTACACCTTC
TRBJ1-3	.	.	TRBV5-6	CASSEAGISGNTIYF	TGTGCCAGCAGCGAGGCAGGGATTTCTGGAAACACCATATATTTT
TRBJ1-1	.	.	TRBV6-5	CASCTWERATEAFF	TGTGCCAGCTGTACCTGGGAGCGGGCCACTGAAGCTTTCTTT
TRBJ2-4	.	.	TRBV18	CASSPRGNIQYF	TGTGCCAGCTCACCCCGGGGAAACATTCAGTACTTC
TRBJ1-2	.	.	TRBV6-5	CASSTEPGGGQGYTF	TGTGCCAGCAGTACCGAACCGGGCGGCGGGCAAGGCTACACCTTC
TRBJ2-3	.	.	TRBV18	CASSYVADTQYF	TGTGCCAGCTCATACGTGGCAGATACGCAGTATTTT
TRBJ1-4	.	.	TRBV30	CAWTSGLATNEKLFF	TGTGCCTGGACAAGCGGGCTTGCAACTAATGAAAAACTGTTTTTT
TRBJ2-2	.	.	TRBV19	CASSIAPVLRELFF	TGTGCCAGTAGTATAGCCCCAGTCCTGCGGGAGCTGTTTTTT
TRBJ2-3	.	.	TRBV10-3	CAISVGPGTDTQYF	TGTGCCATCAGTGTGGGACCAGGCACAGATACGCAGTATTTT
TRBJ2-5	TRBD1	once	TRBV30	CAWSGSRGRRETQYF	TGTGCCTGGAGTGGCTCGAGGGGGCGCAGAGAGACCCAGTACTTC
TRBJ2-7	TRBD1	.	TRBV6-6	CASSYDRGPGEQYF	TGTGCCAGCAGTTATGACAGGGGTCCTGGGGAGCAGTACTTC
TRBJ2-1	.	.	TRBV5-1	CASSQTGSKFNEQFF	TGCGCCAGCAGCCAAACAGGGTCTAAATTTAATGAGCAGTTCTTC
TRBJ2-1	.	.	TRBV5-1	CASNFGTYSYNEQFF	TGCGCCAGCAATTTCGGGACATACTCCTACAATGAGCAGTTCTTC
TRBJ2-5	.	.	TRBV7-2	CASTGGEKETQYF	TGTGCCAGCACCGGTGGGGAAAAAGAGACCCAGTACTTC
TRBJ1-2	.	.	TRBV9	CASSVGPGRDGYTF	TGTGCCAGCAGCGTAGGACCGGGTCGGGATGGCTACACCTTC
TRBJ1-2	TRBD1	.	TRBV2	CASSETGGRDGYTF	TGTGCCAGCAGTGAGACAGGGGGCAGGGATGGCTACACCTTC
TRBJ2-3	.	.	TRBV4-1	CASSQTGSQGDTQYF	TGCGCCAGCAGCCAAACAGGTTCTCAGGGCGATACGCAGTATTTT
TRBJ1-4	.	.	TRBV6-1	CASSGTGFINEKLFF	TGTGCCAGCAGTGGGACCGGGTTTATTAATGAAAAACTGTTTTTT
TRBJ2-1	TRBD2	.	TRBV10-3	CAISELAGGPEQFF	TGTGCCATCAGTGAACTAGCGGGGGGGCCTGAGCAGTTCTTC
TRBJ1-4	.	.	TRBV30	CAWRSGGKLFF	TGTGCCTGGAGGTCGGGAGGAAAACTGTTTTTT
TRBJ2-7	TRBD2	.	TRBV14	CASSRLAGDYEQYF	TGTGCCAGCAGCCGCTTAGCGGGAGACTACGAGCAGTACTTC
TRBJ1-3	.	once	TRBV4-1	CASSEGANTIYF	TGCGCCAGCAGCGAAGGGGCAAACACCATATATTTT
TRBJ2-7	.	.	TRBV5-4	CASSLFAGPSQYEQYF	TGTGCCAGCAGCTTGTTCGCGGGACCCTCCCAGTACGAGCAGTACTTC
TRBJ2-1	TRBD1	.	TRBV10-1	CASSGTGTGQFF	TGCGCCAGCAGTGGGACCGGGACAGGGCAGTTCTTC
TRBJ1-5	TRBD1	.	TRBV11-1	CASSFSRGRGGSQPQHF	TGTGCCAGCAGCTTCAGCAGGGGGCGCGGGGGAAGTCAGCCCCAGCATTTT
TRBJ1-6	.	.	TRBV4-1	CASSQSEGSALHF	TGCGCCAGCAGCCAATCGGAGGGTTCGGCCCTCCACTTT
TRBJ2-7	.	.	TRBV15	CATSRNDRTSYEQYF	TGTGCCACCAGCAGAAATGACAGGACCTCCTACGAGCAGTACTTC
TRBJ2-7	TRBD2	once	TRBV10-2	CASSESLAVSYEQYF	TGCGCCAGCAGTGAGTCTCTAGCGGTCTCCTACGAGCAGTACTTC
TRBJ1-5	.	.	TRBV2	CASKIYSNQPQHF	TGTGCCAGCAAGATCTATAGCAATCAGCCCCAGCATTTT
TRBJ2-7	TRBD1	.	TRBV28	CASSIFLGTGGIDYEQYF	TGTGCCAGCAGTATATTCCTAGGGACAGGGGGCATAGACTACGAGCAGTACTTC
TRBJ2-2	.	.	TRBV29-1	CSVEVRGTGELFF	TGCAGCGTTGAAGTAAGGGGGACCGGGGAGCTGTTTTTT
TRBJ2-3	.	.	TRBV6-5	CASTRAVGTDTQYF	TGTGCCAGCACCAGGGCGGTAGGCACAGATACGCAGTATTTT
TRBJ2-2	.	.	TRBV25-1	CASLGAENTGELFF	TGTGCCAGCTTGGGGGCCGAGAACACCGGGGAGCTGTTTTTT
TRBJ1-5	.	.	TRBV11-2	CASSSGAHNQPQHF	TGTGCCAGCAGCTCCGGGGCCCACAATCAGCCCCAGCATTTT
TRBJ2-5	.	.	TRBV6-1	CASSQFESLETQYF	TGTGCCAGCAGCCAATTCGAGTCATTGGAGACCCAGTACTTC
TRBJ2-7	.	once	TRBV6-5	CASSRELTYEQYF	TGTGCCAGCAGCCGAGAGCTTACCTACGAGCAGTACTTC
TRBJ2-7	.	.	TRBV10-3	CAMGGGLGEQYF	TGTGCCATGGGTGGCGGGTTGGGCGAGCAGTACTTC
TRBJ1-5	TRBD1	.	TRBV19	CASTARQGVIQPQHF	TGTGCCAGTACCGCAAGACAGGGGGTGATTCAGCCCCAGCATTTT
TRBJ2-3	.	.	TRBV2	CASSEYREDTQYF	TGTGCCAGCAGTGAATACAGGGAAGATACGCAGTATTTT
TRBJ1-1	.	.	TRBV19	CASIRSIPEAFF	TGTGCCAGTATCCGGAGTATCCCTGAAGCTTTCTTT